This TCR beta chain comes out of a study of neoadjuvant anti-PD-1 for oral cavity cancer. For the study at large: Around day 43, patients without progression received a fourth nivolumab dose before surgery. Study observations and caveats: Only three patients per response group were TCR-analyzed; validation needed.

A remark on this clone: What it binds is not known.

As to time point: after neoadjuvant nivolumab, at surgical resection. These oral cavity squamous cell carcinomas were HPV-negative and locally advanced. Clones were read by immunoSEQ multiplex PCR, and TCRdb kept only the in-frame ones, dropping some. The table has more than 12,000 clones, 40% seen once. Germline assignment: CDR1 SGHTA and CDR2 FQGNSA. Trimming took 1 base from V and 3 from J, leaving 12 bases between them. This CDR3 comprises 15 residues. Specimen: tumor tissue, collected after nivolumab (anti-PD-1) treatment. The V and J genes are TRBV7-2 and TRBJ1-1; a weak D match, TRBD1 (6 bases). The origin of this receptor is a person between 40 and 85 years old with oral cavity squamous cell carcinoma. The CDR3 spells CASSLVGRGYTEAFF. Written as DNA, the CDR3 is TGTGCCAGCAGCTTAGTGGGCAGGGGTTACACTGAAGCTTTCTTT.